This T cell receptor (beta chain) was recovered during a study of blood T cell repertoires in COVID-19. This clone was seen just once. This CDR3 has 16 residues. Per the germline V gene, CDR1 is SGHRS and CDR2 is YFSETQ. After removal of 4 bases from V and 3 bases from J, the junction contained 7 bases not matched to a gene. In the study's own analysis: Amplified reference gene primers provided the basis for estimating nucleated cell counts. The assay was immunoSEQ multiplex PCR, and TCRdb's table has in-frame clones only and misses some. For V, J and clone size, that table is used; D and trimming come from the DNA. This sample has tens of thousands of clones, with roughly nine tenths found just once.

Sequenced sample: peripheral blood. This sequence originates from a man aged 60-69 years with acute or convalescent COVID-19. This chain uses TRBV5-1 with TRBJ1-4; 9 bases agree with TRBD1. CDR3 loop: CASSLGQGISNEKLFF. The CDR3 DNA reads TGCGCCAGCAGCCTGGGACAGGGCATCTCTAATGAAAAACTGTTTTTT.